A selection of T cell receptor beta chains follows, all from one sample in a study of blood T cells in healthy people across ages. TCRdb fed the 5' RACE reads into MiXCR, producing one record per CDR3 protein. The repertoire consists of about 1.1 million distinct CDR3 sequences, with more than 30% occurring once and the leading ten covering roughly 13%. The sample comprised blood. Receptors originate from a man aged 18 to 35 in good health. The CDR3 runs from the conserved cysteine through the conserved F or W. A D gene is named only where the DNA matches it firmly. The size of a clone is reported for some rows only, either as once, few or many, or as a class for expanded clones.

j_gene: TRBJ2-5
v_gene: TRBV30
abundance: NA
d_gene: TRBD1
CDR3aa: CAWDKGTGTQETQYF
CDR3nt: TGTGCCTGGGATAAAGGGACAGGGACCCAAGAGACCCAGTACTTC

j_gene: TRBJ2-7
v_gene: TRBV20-1
abundance: NA
d_gene: NA
CDR3aa: CSARDTGRLEQYF
CDR3nt: TGCAGTGCTAGAGATACTGGGAGGCTCGAGCAGTACTTC

j_gene: TRBJ1-5
v_gene: TRBV6-1
abundance: once
d_gene: NA
CDR3aa: CASSHRNSNQPQHF
CDR3nt: TGTGCCAGCAGCCACAGGAATAGCAATCAGCCCCAGCATTTT

j_gene: TRBJ1-2
v_gene: TRBV12-3/TRBV12-4
abundance: NA
d_gene: NA
CDR3aa: CASRKGGRSGYTF
CDR3nt: TGTGCCAGCAGAAAGGGGGGGAGGTCTGGCTACACCTTC

j_gene: TRBJ2-3
v_gene: TRBV28
abundance: NA
d_gene: TRBD2
CDR3aa: CASSPDVAGGTDTQYF
CDR3nt: TGTGCCAGCAGTCCGGATGTCGCGGGGGGCACAGATACGCAGTATTTT

j_gene: TRBJ2-1
v_gene: TRBV9
abundance: few
d_gene: NA
CDR3aa: CASSVGVGKGAYNEQFF
CDR3nt: TGTGCCAGCAGCGTAGGGGTGGGGAAGGGGGCCTACAATGAGCAGTTCTTC

j_gene: TRBJ2-7
v_gene: TRBV4-3
abundance: few
d_gene: NA
CDR3aa: CASSQDRSAAYEQYF
CDR3nt: TGCGCCAGCAGCCAAGATCGGTCGGCGGCCTACGAGCAGTACTTC

j_gene: TRBJ2-1
v_gene: TRBV5-4
abundance: NA
d_gene: NA
CDR3aa: CASSFPGGNNEQFF
CDR3nt: TGTGCCAGCAGCTTCCCTGGCGGAAACAATGAGCAGTTCTTC

j_gene: TRBJ1-5
v_gene: TRBV10-3
abundance: few
d_gene: NA
CDR3aa: CAISDGGHNQPQHF
CDR3nt: TGTGCCATCAGTGACGGAGGCCATAATCAGCCCCAGCATTTT

j_gene: TRBJ2-5
v_gene: TRBV20-1
abundance: NA
d_gene: TRBD2
CDR3aa: CSVRAASGGLAGEQYF
CDR3nt: TGCAGTGTTAGAGCGGCTAGCGGGGGGTTAGCGGGTGAGCAGTACTTC

j_gene: TRBJ2-5
v_gene: TRBV12-3/TRBV12-4
abundance: few
d_gene: NA
CDR3aa: CASSFGGLKTQYF
CDR3nt: TGTGCCAGCAGTTTTGGGGGCCTAAAGACCCAGTACTTC

j_gene: TRBJ1-6
v_gene: TRBV6-6
abundance: NA
d_gene: NA
CDR3aa: CASSYQTGDSPLHF
CDR3nt: TGTGCCAGTAGTTACCAGACAGGAGATTCACCCCTCCACTTT

j_gene: TRBJ2-5
v_gene: TRBV4-3
abundance: NA
d_gene: TRBD2
CDR3aa: CASSQLRLAGLQETQYF
CDR3nt: TGCGCCAGCAGCCAACTACGACTAGCGGGGCTCCAAGAGACCCAGTACTTC

j_gene: TRBJ2-3
v_gene: TRBV7-3
abundance: few
d_gene: TRBD1
CDR3aa: CASSLDRMGDTQYF
CDR3nt: TGTGCCAGCAGCTTGGACAGGATGGGAGATACGCAGTATTTT

j_gene: TRBJ2-3
v_gene: TRBV7-2
abundance: few
d_gene: NA
CDR3aa: CASSSGFDRRGTDTQYF
CDR3nt: TGTGCCAGCAGCAGCGGCTTCGATAGACGGGGCACAGATACGCAGTATTTT

j_gene: TRBJ2-1
v_gene: TRBV6-5
abundance: NA
d_gene: NA
CDR3aa: CASSDSNGGEEQFF
CDR3nt: TGTGCCAGCAGTGACTCGAATGGCGGAGAGGAGCAGTTCTTC

j_gene: TRBJ1-1
v_gene: TRBV7-2
abundance: few
d_gene: NA
CDR3aa: CASSLQLAPIAFF
CDR3nt: TGTGCCAGCAGCTTACAATTGGCCCCCATTGCTTTCTTT

j_gene: TRBJ2-1
v_gene: TRBV4-3
abundance: NA
d_gene: TRBD2
CDR3aa: CASSQGAYSGGHYNEQFF
CDR3nt: TGCGCCAGCAGCCAAGGAGCTTATAGCGGGGGCCACTACAATGAGCAGTTCTTC

j_gene: TRBJ2-3
v_gene: TRBV6-1
abundance: NA
d_gene: NA
CDR3aa: CASSRRTEHTDTQYF
CDR3nt: TGTGCCAGCAGCCGAAGGACAGAACACACAGATACGCAGTATTTT

j_gene: TRBJ2-1
v_gene: TRBV12-3/TRBV12-4
abundance: NA
d_gene: TRBD1
CDR3aa: CASSFVQGVRNEQFF
CDR3nt: TGTGCCAGCAGTTTTGTACAGGGGGTTAGGAATGAGCAGTTCTTC

j_gene: TRBJ1-1
v_gene: TRBV12-3/TRBV12-4
abundance: NA
d_gene: NA
CDR3aa: CASRGDRTNTEAFF
CDR3nt: TGTGCCAGCCGGGGTGACAGAACGAACACTGAAGCTTTCTTT

j_gene: TRBJ1-5
v_gene: TRBV7-2
abundance: many
d_gene: NA
CDR3aa: CASSFSLNQPQHF
CDR3nt: TGTGCCAGCAGCTTCTCCCTTAATCAGCCCCAGCATTTT

j_gene: TRBJ2-7
v_gene: TRBV20-1
abundance: few
d_gene: TRBD2
CDR3aa: CSAHTSGGYYEQYF
CDR3nt: TGCAGTGCTCATACTAGCGGGGGGTACTACGAGCAGTACTTC

j_gene: TRBJ1-3
v_gene: TRBV7-2
abundance: NA
d_gene: TRBD1
CDR3aa: CASSFRQGLNTIYF
CDR3nt: TGTGCCAGCAGCTTCCGACAGGGATTGAACACCATATATTTT

j_gene: TRBJ2-1
v_gene: TRBV15
abundance: NA
d_gene: NA
CDR3aa: CATSRDPVDLRPGNNEQFF
CDR3nt: TGTGCCACCAGCAGAGATCCTGTAGATCTTCGTCCGGGGAACAATGAGCAGTTCTTC

j_gene: TRBJ1-2
v_gene: TRBV30
abundance: once
d_gene: NA
CDR3aa: CAWSPRGYTF
CDR3nt: TGTGCCTGGAGTCCGCGTGGCTACACCTTC

j_gene: TRBJ2-3
v_gene: TRBV2
abundance: NA
d_gene: NA
CDR3aa: CASRAGASTDTQYF
CDR3nt: TGTGCCAGCAGGGCGGGGGCTAGCACAGATACGCAGTATTTT

j_gene: TRBJ2-5
v_gene: TRBV4-2
abundance: NA
d_gene: TRBD2
CDR3aa: CASSQEGRTSEETQYF
CDR3nt: TGTGCCAGCAGCCAAGAAGGTCGGACTAGCGAAGAGACCCAGTACTTC

j_gene: TRBJ1-1
v_gene: TRBV12-3/TRBV12-4
abundance: many
d_gene: NA
CDR3aa: CASSEQRNTEAFF
CDR3nt: TGTGCCAGCAGTGAACAGCGGAACACTGAAGCTTTCTTT

j_gene: TRBJ2-1
v_gene: TRBV29-1
abundance: few
d_gene: NA
CDR3aa: CSVEILYEQFF
CDR3nt: TGCAGCGTTGAAATCCTCTACGAGCAGTTCTTC

j_gene: TRBJ1-2
v_gene: TRBV10-3
abundance: few
d_gene: NA
CDR3aa: CAISESGFGAFNYGYTF
CDR3nt: TGTGCCATCAGTGAGTCAGGGTTCGGGGCCTTTAACTATGGCTACACCTTC

j_gene: TRBJ2-2
v_gene: TRBV28
abundance: NA
d_gene: TRBD1
CDR3aa: CASSPRDRQYANTGELFF
CDR3nt: TGTGCCAGCAGTCCTCGGGACAGACAATACGCGAACACCGGGGAGCTGTTTTTT

j_gene: TRBJ2-7
v_gene: TRBV6-2/TRBV6-3
abundance: NA
d_gene: NA
CDR3aa: CASSYVSKDLRSYEQYF
CDR3nt: TGTGCCAGCAGTTACGTCTCGAAGGACCTACGCTCCTACGAGCAGTACTTC

j_gene: TRBJ2-3
v_gene: TRBV7-2
abundance: NA
d_gene: TRBD2
CDR3aa: CASSLFPLSGALTDTQYF
CDR3nt: TGTGCCAGCAGCTTATTCCCCCTTAGCGGGGCCCTCACAGATACGCAGTATTTT

j_gene: TRBJ1-2
v_gene: TRBV7-2
abundance: NA
d_gene: NA
CDR3aa: CASSFGQFADGYTF
CDR3nt: TGTGCCAGCAGCTTCGGACAGTTCGCAGACGGCTACACCTTC

j_gene: TRBJ1-3
v_gene: TRBV6-5
abundance: once
d_gene: NA
CDR3aa: CASSLSAGTVSSGNTIYF
CDR3nt: TGTGCCAGCAGTTTGAGCGCCGGGACGGTGAGCTCTGGAAACACCATATATTTT

j_gene: TRBJ2-4
v_gene: TRBV12-3/TRBV12-4
abundance: NA
d_gene: TRBD2
CDR3aa: CASTIAGGLGKNIQYF
CDR3nt: TGTGCCAGCACCATAGCGGGGGGGCTGGGCAAAAACATTCAGTACTTC

j_gene: TRBJ2-4
v_gene: TRBV20-1
abundance: few
d_gene: TRBD1
CDR3aa: CSAVPGTEGHIQYF
CDR3nt: TGCAGTGCTGTCCCCGGGACAGAGGGACATATTCAGTACTTC

j_gene: TRBJ1-1
v_gene: TRBV29-1
abundance: NA
d_gene: TRBD1
CDR3aa: CSVDSRTGNTEAFF
CDR3nt: TGCAGCGTTGATTCCAGGACAGGGAACACTGAAGCTTTCTTT

j_gene: TRBJ1-1
v_gene: TRBV20-1
abundance: NA
d_gene: NA
CDR3aa: CSAKYGDANTEAFF
CDR3nt: TGCAGTGCTAAGTACGGGGATGCGAACACTGAAGCTTTCTTT

j_gene: TRBJ2-7
v_gene: TRBV20-1
abundance: NA
d_gene: NA
CDR3aa: CSAYDRSGDYYEQYF
CDR3nt: TGCAGTGCATATGACAGGTCAGGAGACTACTACGAGCAGTACTTC

j_gene: TRBJ1-5
v_gene: TRBV20-1
abundance: NA
d_gene: TRBD1
CDR3aa: CSAESPGTGPLSNQPQHF
CDR3nt: TGCAGTGCTGAGAGCCCCGGGACAGGTCCACTCTCCAATCAGCCCCAGCATTTT

j_gene: TRBJ2-1
v_gene: TRBV28
abundance: NA
d_gene: TRBD1
CDR3aa: CASSSTPRQGSSYNEQFF
CDR3nt: TGTGCCAGCAGTTCAACCCCTCGACAGGGGAGCTCCTACAATGAGCAGTTCTTC

j_gene: TRBJ2-5
v_gene: TRBV7-2
abundance: many
d_gene: NA
CDR3aa: CASSLIALQETQYF
CDR3nt: TGTGCCAGCAGCTTAATCGCTCTACAAGAGACCCAGTACTTC

j_gene: TRBJ2-3
v_gene: TRBV6-5
abundance: NA
d_gene: TRBD1
CDR3aa: CASSGQGRTDTQYF
CDR3nt: TGTGCCAGCAGCGGACAGGGTCGGACAGATACGCAGTATTTT

j_gene: TRBJ2-5
v_gene: TRBV12-3/TRBV12-4
abundance: few
d_gene: NA
CDR3aa: CASSLWGDQETQYF
CDR3nt: TGTGCCAGCAGTTTATGGGGAGACCAAGAGACCCAGTACTTC

j_gene: TRBJ2-3
v_gene: TRBV12-3/TRBV12-4
abundance: few
d_gene: NA
CDR3aa: CASSFSSDRTDTQYF
CDR3nt: TGTGCCAGCAGTTTCAGTTCAGACCGCACAGATACGCAGTATTTT

j_gene: TRBJ2-1
v_gene: TRBV5-5
abundance: NA
d_gene: NA
CDR3aa: CASSSGPVNEQFF
CDR3nt: TGTGCCAGCAGCTCGGGCCCGGTCAATGAGCAGTTCTTC

j_gene: TRBJ1-2
v_gene: TRBV12-3/TRBV12-4
abundance: few
d_gene: NA
CDR3aa: CASSVGGKGDGYTF
CDR3nt: TGTGCCAGCAGTGTGGGCGGCAAAGGCGATGGCTACACCTTC

j_gene: TRBJ2-7
v_gene: TRBV30
abundance: few
d_gene: TRBD1
CDR3aa: CAWRGQGYEQYF
CDR3nt: TGTGCCTGGAGGGGACAGGGCTACGAGCAGTACTTC

j_gene: TRBJ1-1
v_gene: TRBV11-1
abundance: NA
d_gene: NA
CDR3aa: CASSFVAGDTEAFF
CDR3nt: TGTGCCAGCAGCTTCGTCGCAGGGGACACTGAAGCTTTCTTT

j_gene: TRBJ1-6
v_gene: TRBV20-1
abundance: NA
d_gene: NA
CDR3aa: CSAGRRASYNSPLHF
CDR3nt: TGCAGTGCTGGGAGGAGGGCCTCCTATAATTCACCCCTCCACTTT

j_gene: TRBJ1-2
v_gene: TRBV4-2
abundance: NA
d_gene: TRBD1
CDR3aa: CASSQWGQKMYYTF
CDR3nt: TGTGCCAGCAGCCAGTGGGGACAGAAGATGTACTACACCTTC